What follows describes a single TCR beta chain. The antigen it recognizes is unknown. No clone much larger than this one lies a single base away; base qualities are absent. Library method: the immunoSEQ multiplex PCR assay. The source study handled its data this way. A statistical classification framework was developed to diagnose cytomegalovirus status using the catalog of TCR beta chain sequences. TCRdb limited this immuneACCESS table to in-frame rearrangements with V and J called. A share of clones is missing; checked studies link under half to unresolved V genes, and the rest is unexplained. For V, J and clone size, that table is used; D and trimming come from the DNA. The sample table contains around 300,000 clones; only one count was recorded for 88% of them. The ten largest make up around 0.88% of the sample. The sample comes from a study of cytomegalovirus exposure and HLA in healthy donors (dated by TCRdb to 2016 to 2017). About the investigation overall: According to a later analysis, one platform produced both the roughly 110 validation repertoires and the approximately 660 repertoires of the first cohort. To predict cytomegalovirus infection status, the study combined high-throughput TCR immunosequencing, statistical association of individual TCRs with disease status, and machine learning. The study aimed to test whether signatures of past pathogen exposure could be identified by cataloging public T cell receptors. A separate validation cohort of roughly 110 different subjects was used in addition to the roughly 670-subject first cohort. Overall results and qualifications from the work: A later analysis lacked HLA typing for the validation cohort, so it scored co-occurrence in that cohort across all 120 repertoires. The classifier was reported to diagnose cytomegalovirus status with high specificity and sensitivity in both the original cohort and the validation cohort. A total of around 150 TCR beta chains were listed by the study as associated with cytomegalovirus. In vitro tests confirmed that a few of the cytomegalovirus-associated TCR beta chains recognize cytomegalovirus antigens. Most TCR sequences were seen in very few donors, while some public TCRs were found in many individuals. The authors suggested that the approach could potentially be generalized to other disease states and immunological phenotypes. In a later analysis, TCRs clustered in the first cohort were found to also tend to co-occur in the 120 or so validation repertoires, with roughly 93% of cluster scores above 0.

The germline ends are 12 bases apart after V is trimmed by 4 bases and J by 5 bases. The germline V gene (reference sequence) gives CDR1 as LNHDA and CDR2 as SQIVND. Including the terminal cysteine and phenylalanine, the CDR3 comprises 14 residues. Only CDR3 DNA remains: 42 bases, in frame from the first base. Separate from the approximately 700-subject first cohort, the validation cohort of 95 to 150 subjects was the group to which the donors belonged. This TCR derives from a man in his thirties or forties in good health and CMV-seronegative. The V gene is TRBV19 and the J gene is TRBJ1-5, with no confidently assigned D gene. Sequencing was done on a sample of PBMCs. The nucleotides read TGTGCCAGTAGTACCCGAGTCGGTGATCAGCCCCAGCATTTT. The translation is CASSTRVGDQPQHF.